The 6 T cell receptor beta chains listed next were all sequenced from one sample in a study of shared clonotypes between healthy human individuals. Sequencing used immunoSEQ multiplex PCR; TCRdb keeps in-frame clones, though not all of them. The sample consists of around 2.5 million clones, 80% to 95% of them appearing once. Sequencing was performed on naive CD4+ T cells from PBMCs. Indicated subset: CD45RA+ positively selected. All receptors derive from a man younger than 35 in good health. Some clones in this sample may be carry-over from other donors' samples.

The chain carries TRBV4-1 and TRBJ2-2; D gene unclear. Between the trimmed V and J ends, which lost 3 bases and 1 base, there was a span of 9 bases. This CDR3 region has 15 residues. Germline CDR1 and CDR2: MGHRA and YSYEKL. The CDR3 coding sequence is TGCGCCAGCAGCCAGAATGAACGGAACACCGGGGAGCTGTTTTTT. Protein sequence: CASSQNERNTGELFF.

The chain uses TRBV12-5 and TRBJ1-6; 7 bases align to TRBD1. This CDR3 spans 14 amino acids. The ends lost 6 bases at V and 8 bases at J; junction bases unmatched: 7. Per the germline V gene, CDR1 is LGHNT and CDR2 is FRNRAP. The CDR3 is CASGSTGTHSPLHF. The CDR3 bases are TGTGCTAGTGGCTCGACAGGGACGCATTCACCCCTCCACTTT.

The rearrangement joins TRBV6-1 to TRBJ2-5; possibly TRBD1 or TRBD2 for D (5 bases each). The germline V and J ends were trimmed by 11 bases and 2 bases, with 18 bases remaining between them. The germline CDR1 and CDR2 sequences are MNHNS and SASEGT. CDR3 length: 14 amino acids. The CDR3 nucleotides are TGTGCCGGAAATAAGGACGGGGCACAAGAGACCCAGTACTTC. Translation: CAGNKDGAQETQYF.

The gene calls are TRBV9 and TRBJ2-3; D gene uncertain. CDR3 length equals 15 residues. Trimming removed 0 bases from V and 5 bases from J, with 13 bases in between. Germline CDR1 reads SGDLS; CDR2 reads YYNGEE. CDR3 DNA sequence: TGTGCCAGCAGCGTAGATGGCGGATCGCTAGATACGCAGTATTTT. Encoded protein: CASSVDGGSLDTQYF.

The genes are TRBV28 and TRBJ2-5, with D maybe TRBD2 (6 bases). The CDR3 has 13 amino acids. The ends were cut back, 7 bases at V and 3 bases at J, with 12 bases in the middle. Germline V lookup: CDR1 MDHEN, CDR2 SYDVKM. CDR3 protein: CASKEPGEETQYF. The CDR3 coding sequence is TGTGCCAGCAAAGAGCCGGGAGAAGAGACCCAGTACTTC.

The chain is built from TRBV6-5 and TRBJ2-1; TRBD2 might be the D (5 bases). Germline V lookup: CDR1 MNHEY, CDR2 SVGAGI. This CDR3 is 15 amino acids long. With 0 bases removed from V and 6 bases from J, the gap between germline ends came to 12 bases. The CDR3, as DNA: TGTGCCAGCAGTTACTCAGGGAGTTGGGGCAATGAGCAGTTCTTC. Translation: CASSYSGSWGNEQFF.